This is a list of T cell receptor beta chains from one sample in a study of T cells in Graves' hyperthyroidism and ophthalmopathy. TCRdb re-called the multiplex PCR reads through MiXCR, storing one row per CDR3 protein. The table records hundreds of thousands of distinct CDR3 sequences, approximately 14% of them present only once. Sequencing was performed on blood. These receptors came from a woman aged 40 to 49 with Graves' ophthalmopathy. CDR3s include the opening cysteine and the closing phenylalanine or tryptophan. A D gene is named only where the DNA matches it firmly. Where a row states a size, it is once, few, many or the class of an expanded clone; other rows omit it.

V: TRBV7-9; D: TRBD1; size: many; J: TRBJ1-1; CDR3: CASNSIGTGAPEAFF; DNA: TGTGCCAGCAATTCGATCGGGACAGGGGCCCCTGAAGCTTTCTTT
V: TRBV5-6; D: -; size: -; J: TRBJ1-5; CDR3: CASSYGLYSNQPQHF; DNA: TGTGCCAGCAGCTACGGACTGTATAGCAATCAGCCCCAGCATTTT
V: TRBV6-5; D: -; size: many; J: TRBJ1-2; CDR3: CASSYGSPSGGYTF; DNA: TGTGCCAGCAGTTACGGCAGCCCATCGGGGGGCTACACCTTC
V: TRBV6-1; D: TRBD2; size: few; J: TRBJ2-1; CDR3: CASSRGLAGVNEQFF; DNA: TGTGCCAGCAGCCGGGGACTAGCGGGAGTTAATGAGCAGTTCTTC
V: TRBV12-3/TRBV12-4; D: -; size: -; J: TRBJ1-1; CDR3: CAGTPFGGLTKTEAFF; DNA: TGTGCCGGCACCCCTTTTGGGGGGTTAACGAAAACTGAAGCTTTCTTT
V: TRBV19; D: -; size: many; J: TRBJ1-2; CDR3: CASSMTNGGYGYTF; DNA: TGTGCCAGTAGTATGACCAACGGGGGGTATGGCTACACCTTC
V: TRBV11-2; D: -; size: many; J: TRBJ2-7; CDR3: CASSKGGLSYEQYF; DNA: TGTGCCAGCAGCAAGGGCGGCCTCTCCTACGAGCAGTACTTC
V: TRBV10-3; D: -; size: many; J: TRBJ1-5; CDR3: CAISESAAGSIQPQHF; DNA: TGTGCCATCAGTGAGTCGGCGGCAGGGAGTATCCAGCCCCAGCATTTT
V: TRBV20-1; D: -; size: few; J: TRBJ2-1; CDR3: CSARSPRQTYNEQFF; DNA: TGCAGTGCTAGGAGCCCACGGCAGACCTACAATGAGCAGTTCTTC
V: TRBV20-1; D: -; size: few; J: TRBJ2-2; CDR3: CSATPAGGTGELFF; DNA: TGCAGTGCAACCCCGGCGGGCGGCACCGGGGAGCTGTTTTTT
V: TRBV24-1; D: TRBD2; size: many; J: TRBJ2-5; CDR3: CATSEGLAGETQYF; DNA: TGTGCCACCAGTGAGGGACTAGCGGGAGAGACCCAGTACTTC
V: TRBV19; D: TRBD1; size: many; J: TRBJ2-7; CDR3: CASSRGQGNTATYEQYF; DNA: TGTGCCAGTAGTCGCGGACAGGGTAATACTGCGACCTACGAGCAGTACTTC
V: TRBV6-5; D: -; size: -; J: TRBJ2-7; CDR3: CASSYGTPEQYF; DNA: TGTGCCAGCAGTTACGGGACTCCCGAGCAGTACTTC
V: TRBV12-3/TRBV12-4; D: -; size: -; J: TRBJ1-6; CDR3: CASSFRQESSYNSPLHF; DNA: TGTGCCAGCAGTTTTCGACAGGAGAGCTCCTATAATTCACCCCTCCACTTT
V: TRBV6-1; D: TRBD1; size: -; J: TRBJ1-2; CDR3: CASRRDRANYGYTF; DNA: TGTGCCAGCAGACGTGACAGGGCCAACTATGGCTACACCTTC
V: TRBV6-2/TRBV6-3; D: -; size: many; J: TRBJ1-5; CDR3: CASSYSPRQSQHF; DNA: TGTGCCAGCAGTTATTCTCCCCGACAGTCCCAGCATTTT
V: TRBV4-3; D: TRBD2; size: many; J: TRBJ2-5; CDR3: CASSQELAGGQIQETQYF; DNA: TGCGCCAGCAGCCAAGAACTAGCGGGAGGGCAAATTCAAGAGACCCAGTACTTC
V: TRBV7-3; D: -; size: many; J: TRBJ2-7; CDR3: CASSLSGRRDKPDEQYF; DNA: TGTGCCAGCAGCTTATCCGGTCGACGAGACAAGCCGGACGAGCAGTACTTC
V: TRBV12-3/TRBV12-4; D: TRBD1; size: many; J: TRBJ2-5; CDR3: CASSHTGGQETQYF; DNA: TGTGCCAGCAGTCACACAGGGGGACAAGAGACCCAGTACTTC
V: TRBV12-3/TRBV12-4; D: -; size: many; J: TRBJ2-7; CDR3: CASSPLAGGAYEQYF; DNA: TGTGCCAGCAGTCCTTTGGCCGGAGGTGCCTACGAGCAGTACTTC
V: TRBV19; D: TRBD1; size: many; J: TRBJ2-2; CDR3: CASSIFGGQGAGTGELFF; DNA: TGTGCCAGTAGTATATTCGGGGGACAGGGGGCGGGCACCGGGGAGCTGTTTTTT
V: TRBV6-1; D: TRBD2; size: -; J: TRBJ2-4; CDR3: CASSFSGSSKNIQYF; DNA: TGTGCCAGCAGCTTTAGCGGGAGCTCCAAAAACATTCAGTACTTC
V: TRBV6-2/TRBV6-3; D: -; size: few; J: TRBJ2-5; CDR3: CASSYSPDRTQYF; DNA: TGTGCCAGCAGTTACTCACCAGACAGGACCCAGTACTTC
V: TRBV14; D: -; size: many; J: TRBJ2-5; CDR3: CASSRRLQETQYF; DNA: TGTGCCAGCAGCCGCCGATTACAAGAGACCCAGTACTTC
V: TRBV30; D: -; size: many; J: TRBJ1-1; CDR3: CAWSKGVGTEAFF; DNA: TGTGCCTGGAGTAAAGGGGTCGGGACTGAAGCTTTCTTT
V: TRBV6-5; D: TRBD1; size: many; J: TRBJ1-2; CDR3: CASSSWTGDGYTF; DNA: TGCGCCAGCAGCTCCTGGACAGGAGATGGCTACACCTTC
V: TRBV7-8; D: -; size: many; J: TRBJ1-5; CDR3: CASSFTGIANQPQHF; DNA: TGTGCCAGCAGCTTCACAGGGATAGCCAATCAGCCCCAGCATTTT
V: TRBV28; D: TRBD2; size: many; J: TRBJ2-7; CDR3: CASSFSGLAGRRSYEQYF; DNA: TGTGCCAGCAGTTTTAGCGGACTAGCGGGTCGCAGATCCTACGAGCAGTACTTC
V: TRBV28; D: -; size: many; J: TRBJ1-5; CDR3: CASSFSLTAGDSNQPQHF; DNA: TGTGCCAGCAGTTTTAGCTTGACAGCCGGAGATAGCAATCAGCCCCAGCATTTT
V: TRBV29-1; D: TRBD2; size: many; J: TRBJ2-7; CDR3: CSVRGLAGVNEQYF; DNA: TGCAGCGTCCGGGGACTAGCGGGAGTTAACGAGCAGTACTTC
V: TRBV7-9; D: -; size: many; J: TRBJ2-7; CDR3: CASSGSMYEQYF; DNA: TGTGCCAGCAGCGGGAGTATGTACGAGCAGTACTTC
V: TRBV19; D: TRBD1; size: -; J: TRBJ1-2; CDR3: CASTPAVQGYSYGYTF; DNA: TGTGCCAGTACCCCGGCAGTACAGGGGTATTCCTATGGCTACACCTTC
V: TRBV12-3/TRBV12-4; D: -; size: many; J: TRBJ1-5; CDR3: CASSSRGQPQHF; DNA: TGTGCCAGCAGTTCCCGCGGTCAGCCCCAGCATTTT
V: TRBV28; D: -; size: many; J: TRBJ1-2; CDR3: CASSSRPHPATF; DNA: TGTGCCAGCAGCTCAAGACCCCATCCGGCTACCTTC
V: TRBV6-2/TRBV6-3; D: TRBD2; size: many; J: TRBJ2-7; CDR3: CASTPDGASGYEQYF; DNA: TGTGCCAGCACTCCCGACGGGGCTAGCGGGTACGAGCAGTACTTC
V: TRBV4-1; D: -; size: many; J: TRBJ1-5; CDR3: CASSTRQDNSNQPQHF; DNA: TGCGCCAGCAGCACCCGACAGGACAATAGCAATCAGCCCCAGCATTTT
V: TRBV20-1; D: -; size: -; J: TRBJ2-5; CDR3: CSASGYPTRSGARETQYF; DNA: TGCAGTGCTAGTGGTTACCCCACGCGGTCGGGGGCGCGGGAGACCCAGTACTTC
V: TRBV28; D: -; size: -; J: TRBJ1-1; CDR3: CASSRGWGPGTEAFF; DNA: TGTGCCAGCAGTCGCGGGTGGGGGCCAGGCACTGAAGCTTTCTTT
V: TRBV6-4; D: TRBD1; size: many; J: TRBJ1-2; CDR3: CASSDSPGQPYGYTF; DNA: TGTGCCAGCAGTGACTCCCCGGGACAGCCCTATGGCTACACCTTC
V: TRBV14; D: TRBD1; size: many; J: TRBJ2-5; CDR3: CASSQDSTGGVLKTQYF; DNA: TGTGCCAGCAGCCAAGATAGCACAGGGGGAGTGTTAAAGACCCAGTACTTC
V: TRBV29-1; D: TRBD1; size: -; J: TRBJ2-5; CDR3: CSVRSAPLQGATQYF; DNA: TGCAGCGTCCGATCCGCGCCACTCCAGGGGGCGACCCAGTACTTC
V: TRBV12-3/TRBV12-4; D: TRBD1; size: -; J: TRBJ2-5; CDR3: CASSPSTGAETQYF; DNA: TGTGCCAGCAGTCCCTCGACAGGGGCAGAGACCCAGTACTTC
V: TRBV6-1; D: TRBD1; size: -; J: TRBJ1-3; CDR3: CASGPRQGARNTIYF; DNA: TGTGCCAGCGGACCCCGGCAGGGGGCCAGAAACACCATATATTTT
V: TRBV12-3/TRBV12-4; D: TRBD2; size: -; J: TRBJ2-5; CDR3: CASSLVAGLAGETQYF; DNA: TGTGCCAGCAGTTTAGTAGCGGGACTAGCGGGAGAGACCCAGTACTTC
V: TRBV28; D: TRBD1; size: many; J: TRBJ2-7; CDR3: CASSFPYPTRDRAYEQYF; DNA: TGTGCCAGCAGTTTCCCCTACCCCACCCGGGACAGGGCCTACGAGCAGTACTTC
V: TRBV2; D: -; size: many; J: TRBJ1-2; CDR3: CASSVEGDYGYTF; DNA: TGTGCCAGCAGCGTGGAGGGAGACTATGGCTACACCTTC
V: TRBV11-3; D: -; size: many; J: TRBJ1-1; CDR3: CASSFTQGWDTEAFF; DNA: TGTGCCAGCAGCTTTACGCAGGGGTGGGACACTGAAGCTTTCTTT
V: TRBV24-1; D: TRBD1; size: many; J: TRBJ1-2; CDR3: CATSQTGGVGYTF; DNA: TGTGCCACCAGTCAAACAGGGGGCGTTGGCTACACCTTC
V: TRBV20-1; D: TRBD2; size: -; J: TRBJ2-7; CDR3: CSAFGLAGDIHEQYF; DNA: TGCAGTGCTTTTGGACTAGCGGGAGACATCCACGAGCAGTACTTC
V: TRBV20-1; D: -; size: many; J: TRBJ1-5; CDR3: CSARELPASNQPQHF; DNA: TGCAGTGCTAGAGAATTGCCGGCTAGCAATCAGCCCCAGCATTTT
V: TRBV9; D: -; size: many; J: TRBJ2-7; CDR3: CASSVAGGGSEQYF; DNA: TGTGCCAGCAGCGTAGCCGGAGGAGGTAGCGAGCAGTACTTC